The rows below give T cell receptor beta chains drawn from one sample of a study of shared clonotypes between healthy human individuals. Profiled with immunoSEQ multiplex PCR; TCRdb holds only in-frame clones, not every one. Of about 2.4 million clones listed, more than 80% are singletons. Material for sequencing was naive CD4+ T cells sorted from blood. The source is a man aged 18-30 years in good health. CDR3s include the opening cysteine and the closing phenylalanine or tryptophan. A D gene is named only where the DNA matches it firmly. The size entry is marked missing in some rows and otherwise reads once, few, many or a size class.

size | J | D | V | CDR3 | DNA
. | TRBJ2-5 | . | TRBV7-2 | CASSLDLAAPQQETQYF | TGTGCCAGCAGCTTAGACTTAGCCGCCCCCCAACAAGAGACCCAGTACTTC
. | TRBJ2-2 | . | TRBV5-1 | CASSPPGTGELFF | TGCGCCAGCAGCCCCCCGGGGACCGGGGAGCTGTTTTTT
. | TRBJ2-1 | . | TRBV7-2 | CASRLGQRNEQFF | TGTGCCAGCAGATTAGGACAGCGGAATGAGCAGTTCTTC
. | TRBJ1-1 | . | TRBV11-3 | CASSFNPGTEAFF | TGTGCCAGCAGCTTTAATCCCGGGACTGAAGCTTTCTTT
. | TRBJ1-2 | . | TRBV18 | CASSPGVTYGYTF | TGTGCCAGCTCACCGGGGGTAACCTATGGCTACACCTTC
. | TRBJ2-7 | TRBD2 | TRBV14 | CASSQDLAGGYEQYF | TGTGCCAGCAGCCAAGATCTAGCGGGGGGCTACGAGCAGTACTTC
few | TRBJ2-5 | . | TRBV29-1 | CSVGETQYF | TGCAGCGTTGGAGAGACCCAGTACTTC
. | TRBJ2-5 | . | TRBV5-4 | CASSLLEETQYF | TGTGCCAGCAGCTTGCTGGAAGAGACCCAGTACTTC
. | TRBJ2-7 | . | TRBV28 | CASSLTREQYF | TGTGCCAGCAGTTTAACGCGAGAGCAGTACTTC
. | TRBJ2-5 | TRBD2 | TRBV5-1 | CASSLVGLAGAQETQYF | TGCGCCAGCAGCTTGGTCGGACTAGCGGGGGCACAAGAGACCCAGTACTTC
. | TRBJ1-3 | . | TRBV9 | CASSVGETGNTIYF | TGTGCCAGCAGCGTTGGGGAGACGGGAAACACCATATATTTT
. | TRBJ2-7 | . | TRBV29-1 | CSARPGAQDYEQYF | TGCAGCGCGAGACCGGGGGCCCAAGACTACGAGCAGTACTTC
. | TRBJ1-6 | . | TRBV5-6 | CASSSDGWSNSPLHF | TGTGCCAGCAGCTCGGACGGTTGGTCCAATTCACCCCTCCACTTT
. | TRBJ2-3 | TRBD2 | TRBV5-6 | CASSSGLAGLPSTDTQYF | TGTGCCAGCAGCTCGGGACTAGCGGGGCTACCTAGCACAGATACGCAGTATTTT
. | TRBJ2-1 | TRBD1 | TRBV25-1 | CASSATGAHRQFF | TGTGCCAGCAGTGCGACAGGGGCGCACCGGCAGTTCTTC
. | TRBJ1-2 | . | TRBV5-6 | CASSYRVGAYGYTF | TGTGCCAGCAGCTACCGCGTGGGGGCGTATGGCTACACCTTC
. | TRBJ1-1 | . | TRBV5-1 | CASSLQDRGTEAFF | TGCGCCAGCAGCTTGCAGGACCGGGGCACTGAAGCTTTCTTT